This entry describes one TCR beta chain. Per the authors' pipeline: Nucleated cell number was recorded as an estimate derived from reference gene primer amplification. Using immunoSEQ multiplex PCR, the repertoire was profiled, and TCRdb retains in-frame clones only, with some absent. Clone size and V and J calls were adopted from that table, with D and trimming inferred from the DNA. This sample has around 210,000 clones; around four fifths occur once, and the top ten carry 0.95%. This entry is derived from a study of blood T cell repertoires in COVID-19. Study-level background: Sites in the United States, Italy and Spain provided acute and convalescent COVID-19 samples. PBMCs, B-cell-depleted T cells, or T cells were the source of the cDNA or gDNA that made up the material.

This CDR3 contains 14 residues. CDR1 is MNHEY, CDR2 SVGAGI, per germline. V was clipped by 8 bases and J by 1 base, with 14 bases between them. The origin of this receptor is a man between 60 and 75 years old with COVID-19, enrolled during active disease. The rearrangement joins TRBV6-5 to TRBJ1-1; D remains ambiguous. What was sequenced was peripheral blood. The CDR3 region is CASAPAGKNTEAFF. The CDR3 nucleotides read TGTGCCAGCGCCCCGGCGGGGAAGAACACTGAAGCTTTCTTT.